The 22 T cell receptor beta chains listed next were all sequenced from one sample in a study of blood T cell repertoires in COVID-19. The assay was immunoSEQ multiplex PCR, and TCRdb's table has in-frame clones only and misses some. The table shows about 300,000 clones, with approximately 90% occurring only once. Sequences were obtained from PBMCs or T cells enriched from blood (not recorded which). The receptors were gathered from a woman younger than 45 who had recovered from COVID-19.

The J gene is TRBJ1-1, the V gene TRBV5-1; D call uncertain. CDR3 length equals 14 residues. CDR1 is SGHRS and CDR2 is YFSETQ in the germline V gene. The ends were cut back, 4 bases at V and 4 bases at J, with 14 bases in the middle. CDR3: CASSPGWAGTEAFF. The CDR3 coding sequence is TGCGCCAGCAGCCCTGGATGGGCCGGCACTGAAGCTTTCTTT.

This clone has a handful of counts. V usage is TRBV9 and J usage is TRBJ1-6, with 9 bases fitting TRBD1. Germline lookup yields CDR1 SGDLS and CDR2 YYNGEE. This CDR3 is built from 17 residues. V gave up 4 bases and J gave up 12 bases; unmatched junction bases: 17. The CDR3 region has the DNA TGTGCCAGCAGCCATTCTAGCCACCGGGACAGGGATAGACCCCTCCACTTT. This sequence encodes CASSHSSHRDRDRPLHF.

DNA for the CDR3: TGTGCCAGCAGCCAAGCAGGGCGGGGGGGCACAGATACGCAGTATTTT. Amino acids: CASSQAGRGGTDTQYF. This chain links TRBV3-1 (or the pseudogene TRBV3-2) with TRBJ2-3, with 8 bases identical to TRBD2. The J segment lost 1 base and the V segment lost 1 base, leaving 4 bases of the junction unmatched. Germline CDR1 and CDR2: LGHDT and YNNKEL (reference sequence). The CDR3 sequence is 16 residues long.

This CDR3 is CASSSFRDYGYTF. The CDR3 DNA reads as TGTGCCAGCAGCTCCTTCAGGGACTATGGCTACACCTTC. The chain carries TRBV7-2 and TRBJ1-2, with D possibly being TRBD1 (5 bases). The CDR3 has 13 residues. Germline lookup yields CDR1 SGHTA and CDR2 FQGNSA. Trimming left V 4 bases short and J 3 bases short, with 9 bases between.

The rearrangement uses TRBV30 and TRBJ1-3; the match to TRBD1 covers 8 bases. This CDR3 spans 15 amino acids. V gave up 2 bases and J gave up 0 bases; unmatched junction bases: 3. The germline gives CDR1 GTSNPN, CDR2 SVGIG (reference sequence). The CDR3 here is CAWSFRGLSGNTIYF. CDR3 bases: TGTGCCTGGAGTTTCAGGGGGCTCTCTGGAAACACCATATATTTT.

The chain carries TRBV5-1 and TRBJ1-1; D is possibly TRBD1 (5 bases). The CDR3 length is 13 residues. Trimming took 2 bases from V and 4 from J, leaving 9 bases between them. From germline, CDR1 is SGHRS and CDR2 YFSETQ. CDR3 region: CASSFDRPTEAFF. CDR3 DNA sequence: TGCGCCAGCAGCTTTGACAGACCCACTGAAGCTTTCTTT.

V gene TRBV6-5 combines with J gene TRBJ1-5, with D tentatively TRBD1 (5 bases). Germline V gene lookup returns CDR1 MNHEY and CDR2 SVGAGI. The V end was cut by 2 bases, the J end by 1 base, with 9 bases between. This CDR3 is 15 amino acids long. CDR3 sequence (DNA): TGTGCCAGCAGTTACGGGGCGAGCAGCAATCAGCCCCAGCATTTT. Translated, it gives CASSYGASSNQPQHF.

This chain links TRBV28 with TRBJ1-1, with 8 bases fitting TRBD1. V lost 5 bases, J lost 11 bases, and 10 bases stayed unmatched. The CDR3 has 13 residues. From germline, CDR1 is MDHEN and CDR2 SYDVKM. CDR3 coding DNA: TGTGCCAGCAGTGTCCCGTCAGGGGGCCGGGCTTTCTTT. Translating it yields CASSVPSGGRAFF.

This chain connects TRBV6-2 or TRBV6-3 to TRBJ2-7; D remains unclear. Germline V CDR1 and CDR2: MNHEY, SVGEGT. With 2 bases removed from V and 3 bases from J, the gap between germline ends came to 5 bases. The length of the CDR3 is 12 residues. CDR3 residues: CASSYVSYEQYF. In nucleotides, the CDR3 is TGTGCCAGCAGTTACGTCAGCTACGAGCAGTACTTC.

The J gene is TRBJ2-7, the V gene TRBV7-2; 12 bases are a match to TRBD2. CDR3 length: 17 residues. V was clipped by 1 base and J by 6 bases; unmatched bases: 10. Germline V gives CDR1 SGHTA, CDR2 FQGNSA. The CDR3 DNA follows: TGTGCCAGCAGCTTAGACGGTCTAGCGGGGGGGACTCCCGAGCAGTACTTC. Its protein is CASSLDGLAGGTPEQYF.

This clone was seen just once. This chain joins TRBV19 and TRBJ1-5, with 9 bases aligning to TRBD1. The CDR3 extends over 15 amino acids. The ends lost 5 bases at V and 7 bases at J; junction bases unmatched: 9. Germline loops: CDR1 LNHDA, CDR2 SQIVND (reference sequence). CDR3 nucleotides: TGTGCCAGTAGTGTTGGGACAGGGTGGGGGCAGCCCCAGCATTTT. This sequence encodes CASSVGTGWGQPQHF.

The genes are TRBV5-1 and TRBJ2-2; 9 bases align to TRBD1. Trimming took 0 bases from V and 1 from J; bases not matched to a gene: 1. The CDR3 consists of 16 residues. Germline CDR1 is SGHRS and CDR2 is YFSETQ. The CDR3 DNA reads as TGCGCCAGCAGCTTGGGGGACAGGGTGAACACCGGGGAGCTGTTTTTT. Translating gives CASSLGDRVNTGELFF. Combining the CDR3 with reference TRBV5-1 and TRBJ2-2 gives the whole variable domain KAGVTQTPRYLIKTRGQQVTLSCSPISGHRSVSWYQQTPGQGLQFLFEYFSETQRNKGNFPGRFSGRQFSNSRSEMNVSTLELGDSALYLCASSLGDRVNTGELFFGEGSRLTVL.

The chain uses TRBV7-2 and TRBJ1-3, with D tentatively TRBD1 (5 bases). The germline CDR1 and CDR2 sequences are SGHTA and FQGNSA. Trimming took 6 bases from V and 0 from J, leaving 12 bases between them. The CDR3 length is 15 residues. CDR3 bases: TGTGCCAGCAGTTTCGACAGCAACTCTGGAAACACCATATATTTT. Translation gives CASSFDSNSGNTIYF.

The chain carries TRBV9 and TRBJ2-1, with 10 nucleotides matching TRBD2. In germline, CDR1 is SGDLS, CDR2 YYNGEE. Germline trimming cut 3 bases from V and 2 bases from J; bases unmatched to any gene: 11. CDR3 length: 18 residues. CDR3 residues: CASSGRASGGSTYNEQFF. The CDR3 bases are TGTGCCAGCAGCGGGAGGGCTAGCGGGGGCTCCACCTACAATGAGCAGTTCTTC.

This clone occurred a few times. The same CDR3 arises from other DNA sequences in this sample as well. In nucleotides, the CDR3 is TGTGCCTGGAGTACCGGGACAGGGGGCAATCAGCCCCAGCATTTT. This gives the protein CAWSTGTGGNQPQHF. The chain joins TRBV30 to TRBJ1-5; 10 bases line up with TRBD1. Germline CDR1 is GTSNPN and CDR2 is SVGIG (reference sequence). The CDR3 spans 15 residues. V shed 2 bases and J 2 bases; nucleotides not matched to a gene: 3.

The chain joins TRBV10-3 to TRBJ2-2; 8 bases are a match to TRBD1. The CDR3 contains 15 residues. From germline, CDR1 is ENHRY and CDR2 SYGVKD. J was trimmed by 0 bases and V by 9 bases; bases with no gene match: 6. CDR3 in amino acids: CAISAGGANTGELFF. CDR3 nucleotide sequence: TGTGCCATTTCTGCAGGGGGCGCGAACACCGGGGAGCTGTTTTTT.

This clone has just one count. This chain connects TRBV30 to TRBJ1-2; tentatively, D is TRBD1 (5 bases). Germline V lookup: CDR1 GTSNPN, CDR2 SVGIG (reference sequence). The germline V and J ends were trimmed by 8 bases and 8 bases, with 18 bases remaining between them. CDR3 length: 12 residues. The CDR3 reads CAGTKGPGGYTF. The CDR3 bases are TGTGCCGGTACCAAGGGGCCCGGGGGCTACACCTTC. The entire variable domain, with the rest obtained from reference TRBV30 and TRBJ1-2, is as follows: SQTIHQWPATLVQPVGSPLSLECTVEGTSNPNLYWYRQAAGRGLQLLFYSVGIGQISSEVPQNLSASRPQDRQFILSSKKLLLSDSGFYLCAGTKGPGGYTFGSGTRLTVV.

The chain recombines TRBV5-6 with TRBJ1-2; D not certain. This CDR3 has 11 amino acids. Germline loops: CDR1 SGHDT, CDR2 YYEEEE. The V and J ends lost 0 bases and 7 bases respectively, with 4 bases between them. In DNA, the CDR3 is TGTGCCAGCAGCTTGGAGAGTGGCTACACCTTC. Its protein is CASSLESGYTF.

The chain uses TRBV6-2 or TRBV6-3 and TRBJ2-3, with TRBD1 matching 8 bases. Germline CDR1 and CDR2: MNHEY and SVGEGT. V was pared by 2 bases and J by 5 bases, with 6 bases of the junction left unmatched. This CDR3 spans 15 amino acids. CDR3 bases: TGTGCCAGCAGTTACCCCGGACAGGGCAAAGATACGCAGTATTTT. Encoded protein: CASSYPGQGKDTQYF.

The V gene is TRBV7-9, the J gene TRBJ1-4; 9 positions agree with TRBD1. There are 17 residues in the CDR3. V shed 5 bases and J 4 bases; nucleotides not matched to a gene: 11. CDR1 is SEHNR and CDR2 is FQNEAQ in the germline V gene (reference sequence). CDR3 residues: CASSPPGQGGGNEKLFF. The CDR3 nucleotides read TGTGCCAGCAGCCCCCCGGGACAGGGAGGGGGTAATGAAAAACTGTTTTTT.

The chain employs TRBV9 and TRBJ1-1; D is uncertain. The germline V and J ends were trimmed by 4 bases and 7 bases, with 14 bases remaining between them. This CDR3 region has 13 residues. From germline, CDR1 is SGDLS and CDR2 YYNGEE. The CDR3 protein is CASSTAGSGEAFF. The CDR3 DNA reads as TGTGCCAGCAGCACCGCGGGGTCGGGTGAAGCTTTCTTT.

This rearrangement joins TRBV10-1 to TRBJ1-1; the match to TRBD1 covers 9 bases. Per the germline V gene, CDR1 is WNHNN and CDR2 is SYGVQD (reference sequence). Losses at the gene ends were 6 bases for V and 1 base for J; bases not matched to a gene: 6. The CDR3 runs to 15 residues. The CDR3 loop is CASRPGQGKNTEAFF. CDR3 DNA: TGCGCCAGCAGACCAGGACAGGGGAAGAACACTGAAGCTTTCTTT.